This T cell receptor beta chain appears in the sequencing data of a study of T cell responses to AZD1222 COVID-19 vaccine. Study-wide results and limits: Only five or six AZD1222 recipients were seropositive at baseline. Unmutated variant regions reportedly attract nearly half of all spike-specific TCRs. White British ancestry dominated among donors, who included more females, and clonal diversity was possibly underestimated. Across the whole spike, CD4 TCRs peaked at regions 160-218 and 743-854.

Concerning this clone: Its antigen is as yet unknown.

Some clones are missing from TCRdb's copy, which holds only in-frame ones; the method was immunoSEQ multiplex PCR. There are about 110,000 clones in the sample; 75% to 90% occur only once, and 4.5% to 6.5% lies in the top ten. The CDR3 extends over 14 amino acids. V dropped 1 base and J dropped 2; count of bases not matched to a gene: 2. Germline V lookup: CDR1 SGHNT, CDR2 YENEEA. This TCR was recovered from an adult in good health. This chain joins TRBV11-3 and TRBJ2-7; TRBD1 matches 7 bases. The sample in question was peripheral blood, obtained on day 0 of AZD1222 vaccination. DNA for the CDR3: TGTGCCAGCAGCTTAGGACAGGGAACCTACGAGCAGTACTTC. Amino acid sequence: CASSLGQGTYEQYF. Supplemented by reference TRBV11-3 and TRBJ2-7, the full variable domain reads EAGVVQSPRYKIIEKKQPVAFWCNPISGHNTLYWYLQNLGQGPELLIRYENEEAVDDSQLPKDRFSAERLKGVDSTLKIQPAELGDSAVYLCASSLGQGTYEQYFGPGTRLTVT.